These 2 T cell receptor beta chains came from one sample sequenced in a study of beta chain features in type 1 diabetes. Findings and caveats of the study: A moderate, significant TCRB CDR3 shortening appeared in type 1 diabetes across four CD4+ subsets.

The antigens of these receptors remain unknown. The sequenced template was cDNA made from the entire isolated RNA. Only in-frame clones appear in the TCRdb table, and some are missing; sequencing was by immunoSEQ multiplex PCR. The sample lists more than 300,000 clones, around 12% occurring once. What was sequenced was naive CD4+ T cells from blood. These receptors were taken from a woman between 18 and 29 years old with type 1 diabetes.

This clone turned up a few times. V gene TRBV14 combines with J gene TRBJ2-1; TRBD2 matches 10 bases. Germline V gene lookup returns CDR1 SGHDN and CDR2 FVKESK. Losses at the gene ends were 0 bases for V and 11 bases for J; bases not matched to a gene: 10. The CDR3 consists of 16 residues. The CDR3 nucleotides are TGTGCCAGCAGCCAAGATTGGGGACTAGCGACTAGGCAGCAGTTCTTC. It encodes CASSQDWGLATRQQFF.

This clone came up a few times. V is TRBV6-5 and J is TRBJ1-4; 7 bases align to TRBD1. V was pared by 4 bases and J by 1 base, with 3 bases of the junction left unmatched. CDR3 length: 15 residues. In germline, CDR1 is MNHEY, CDR2 SVGAGI. The CDR3 region has the DNA TGTGCCAGCAGTTCGAGGGACAGAACTAATGAAAAACTGTTTTTT. Protein product: CASSSRDRTNEKLFF.